Presented here are 13 T cell receptor beta chains from one specimen sequenced in a study of blood T cell repertoires in COVID-19 (dated by TCRdb to the early 2020s). The library was built by means of the immunoSEQ multiplex PCR assay. In its TCRdb copy, this immuneACCESS table keeps in-frame sequences only and misses some clones. Where compared with another copy, unresolved V genes explain less than half of these, and the others have no known cause. This sample has around 100,000 clones in its table, and roughly nine tenths of those were observed once. The ten largest clones take up roughly 4.5% of the sample. The specimen was peripheral blood. These receptors were obtained from a man between 35 and 55 years old with acute or convalescent COVID-19.

V usage is TRBV19 and J usage is TRBJ2-3; TRBD1 matches at 9 bases. The CDR3 runs 16 residues. J lost 0 bases, V lost 10 bases, and 11 bases had no gene match. The germline V gene encodes CDR1 LNHDA and CDR2 SQIVND (reference sequence). The DNA of the CDR3 is TGTGCCACTCGCCAGGGGACAGGGACTAGCACAGATACGCAGTATTTT. It specifies CATRQGTGTSTDTQYF.

This chain links TRBV19 with TRBJ2-3; 7 nucleotides match TRBD2. V shed 3 bases, J shed 2 bases, and the junction held 5 bases outside the gene matches. Germline V gene data show CDR1 as LNHDA and CDR2 as SQIVND (reference sequence). The CDR3 consists of 15 residues. The CDR3 sequence is CASSIRAGSTDTQYF. In nucleotides, the CDR3 is TGTGCCAGTAGTATTAGAGCGGGGTCCACAGATACGCAGTATTTT.

The chain's CDR3 is CASSKPGTGSSGFYGYTF. The CDR3 DNA reads TGTGCCAGCAGCAAACCGGGGACAGGGAGTTCTGGTTTCTATGGCTACACCTTC. The J gene is TRBJ1-2, the V gene TRBV21-1; the D call TRBD1 from the table was never checked on the DNA. TRBV21-1 is an annotated pseudogene. This CDR3 region has 18 residues.

This sequence joins TRBV7-8 and TRBJ1-6; 9 nucleotides line up with TRBD1. The CDR3 totals 18 residues. The J segment lost 5 bases and the V segment lost 4 bases, leaving 12 bases of the junction unmatched. CDR1 SGHVS and CDR2 FQNEAQ come from the germline V gene. The CDR3 nucleotides read TGTGCCAGCAGCTCTAGAGGGGCGGGGACAGGGAATAATTCACCCCTCCACTTT. It encodes CASSSRGAGTGNNSPLHF.

J is TRBJ2-2 and V is TRBV29-1, with D tentatively TRBD2 (5 bases). Germline lookup yields CDR1 SQVTM and CDR2 ANQGSEA. V lost 3 bases, J lost 4 bases, and 21 bases lay in between. The CDR3 is 17 amino acids. As DNA, the CDR3 is TGCAGCGTTGACCTCCCTTTCTCACTAGGACCCACCGGGGAGCTGTTTTTT. Amino acids: CSVDLPFSLGPTGELFF.

The chain employs TRBV7-9 and TRBJ1-1; D unclear. CDR1 and CDR2 (germline): SEHNR, FQNEAQ (reference sequence). The V end was cut by 5 bases, the J end by 1 base, with 11 bases between. This CDR3 spans 14 amino acids. CDR3 sequence (DNA): TGTGCCAGCAGCCATCTAACAGAGAACACTGAAGCTTTCTTT. It codes for CASSHLTENTEAFF.

V usage is TRBV5-1 and J usage is TRBJ1-2, with TRBD1 as a possible D gene (6 bases). CDR1 SGHRS and CDR2 YFSETQ come from the germline V gene. V lost 4 bases and J lost 6, with 13 bases in between. The CDR3 is 13 amino acids. The CDR3 is CASSETRGDGYTF. The DNA of the CDR3 is TGCGCCAGCAGCGAGACCAGGGGAGATGGCTACACCTTC. Based on the CDR3 plus reference TRBV5-1 and TRBJ1-2, the full variable domain is KAGVTQTPRYLIKTRGQQVTLSCSPISGHRSVSWYQQTPGQGLQFLFEYFSETQRNKGNFPGRFSGRQFSNSRSEMNVSTLELGDSALYLCASSETRGDGYTFGSGTRLTVV.

The chain recombines TRBV27 with TRBJ2-5, with 7 nucleotides matching TRBD1. The CDR3 has 13 amino acids. Looked up from germline, CDR1 is MNHEY and CDR2 is SMNVEV (reference sequence). Unmatched junction bases numbered 1, after V lost 5 bases and J lost 1 base. The CDR3 nucleotides read TGTGCCAGCAGTCGGACAGGCCAAGAGACCCAGTACTTC. Translating it yields CASSRTGQETQYF.

The chain is built from TRBV3-1 (or the pseudogene TRBV3-2) and TRBJ2-1; D unclear. Germline loops: CDR1 LGHDT, CDR2 YNNKEL (reference sequence). V lost 4 bases and J 9 bases, leaving 13 bases between the germline ends. CDR3 length equals 13 residues. The CDR3 bases are TGTGCCAGCAGCCCCACCCCCACTGGTGAGCAGTTCTTC. It encodes CASSPTPTGEQFF.

The sample holds one count of this clone. The chain carries TRBV7-2 and TRBJ1-1; 7 positions match TRBD1. The ends lost 5 bases at V and 6 bases at J; junction bases unmatched: 3. CDR3 length equals 12 residues. Per germline, CDR1 SGHTA and CDR2 FQGNSA. The CDR3 region has the DNA TGTGCCAGCAGCCCGCAGGGGGCTGAAGCTTTCTTT. Translation: CASSPQGAEAFF.

The chain uses TRBV5-4 and TRBJ2-1, with a weak D call TRBD1 (5 bases). The germline CDR1 and CDR2 sequences are SGHNT and YYREEE (reference sequence). V lost 6 bases and J 6 bases, leaving 13 bases between the germline ends. The CDR3 runs 13 residues. CDR3 amino acids: CASTSGMRNEQFF. CDR3 sequence (DNA): TGTGCCAGCACTTCAGGGATGCGCAATGAGCAGTTCTTC.

As regards this clone: Germline and junction disagree at one end, which may indicate a read error. The gene calls are TRBV20-1 and TRBJ1-2; D not certain. Germline V gene lookup returns CDR1 DFQATT and CDR2 SNEGSKA (reference sequence). This CDR3 has 9 residues. CDR3 DNA: TGCAGTGCTTTGACGGGGTCAGCCTTC. Encoded protein: CSALTGSAF.

This clone was seen a handful of times. Other DNA variants within this sample encode the same CDR3. V gene TRBV5-1 combines with J gene TRBJ1-1; D is undetermined. CDR3 length: 15 residues. Deletions cut 0 bases from V and 3 bases from J, with 12 bases between. The germline V gene has CDR1 SGHRS and CDR2 YFSETQ. The chain's CDR3 is CASSLAPREDTEAFF. The CDR3 region has the DNA TGCGCCAGCAGCTTGGCTCCCAGAGAGGACACTGAAGCTTTCTTT.